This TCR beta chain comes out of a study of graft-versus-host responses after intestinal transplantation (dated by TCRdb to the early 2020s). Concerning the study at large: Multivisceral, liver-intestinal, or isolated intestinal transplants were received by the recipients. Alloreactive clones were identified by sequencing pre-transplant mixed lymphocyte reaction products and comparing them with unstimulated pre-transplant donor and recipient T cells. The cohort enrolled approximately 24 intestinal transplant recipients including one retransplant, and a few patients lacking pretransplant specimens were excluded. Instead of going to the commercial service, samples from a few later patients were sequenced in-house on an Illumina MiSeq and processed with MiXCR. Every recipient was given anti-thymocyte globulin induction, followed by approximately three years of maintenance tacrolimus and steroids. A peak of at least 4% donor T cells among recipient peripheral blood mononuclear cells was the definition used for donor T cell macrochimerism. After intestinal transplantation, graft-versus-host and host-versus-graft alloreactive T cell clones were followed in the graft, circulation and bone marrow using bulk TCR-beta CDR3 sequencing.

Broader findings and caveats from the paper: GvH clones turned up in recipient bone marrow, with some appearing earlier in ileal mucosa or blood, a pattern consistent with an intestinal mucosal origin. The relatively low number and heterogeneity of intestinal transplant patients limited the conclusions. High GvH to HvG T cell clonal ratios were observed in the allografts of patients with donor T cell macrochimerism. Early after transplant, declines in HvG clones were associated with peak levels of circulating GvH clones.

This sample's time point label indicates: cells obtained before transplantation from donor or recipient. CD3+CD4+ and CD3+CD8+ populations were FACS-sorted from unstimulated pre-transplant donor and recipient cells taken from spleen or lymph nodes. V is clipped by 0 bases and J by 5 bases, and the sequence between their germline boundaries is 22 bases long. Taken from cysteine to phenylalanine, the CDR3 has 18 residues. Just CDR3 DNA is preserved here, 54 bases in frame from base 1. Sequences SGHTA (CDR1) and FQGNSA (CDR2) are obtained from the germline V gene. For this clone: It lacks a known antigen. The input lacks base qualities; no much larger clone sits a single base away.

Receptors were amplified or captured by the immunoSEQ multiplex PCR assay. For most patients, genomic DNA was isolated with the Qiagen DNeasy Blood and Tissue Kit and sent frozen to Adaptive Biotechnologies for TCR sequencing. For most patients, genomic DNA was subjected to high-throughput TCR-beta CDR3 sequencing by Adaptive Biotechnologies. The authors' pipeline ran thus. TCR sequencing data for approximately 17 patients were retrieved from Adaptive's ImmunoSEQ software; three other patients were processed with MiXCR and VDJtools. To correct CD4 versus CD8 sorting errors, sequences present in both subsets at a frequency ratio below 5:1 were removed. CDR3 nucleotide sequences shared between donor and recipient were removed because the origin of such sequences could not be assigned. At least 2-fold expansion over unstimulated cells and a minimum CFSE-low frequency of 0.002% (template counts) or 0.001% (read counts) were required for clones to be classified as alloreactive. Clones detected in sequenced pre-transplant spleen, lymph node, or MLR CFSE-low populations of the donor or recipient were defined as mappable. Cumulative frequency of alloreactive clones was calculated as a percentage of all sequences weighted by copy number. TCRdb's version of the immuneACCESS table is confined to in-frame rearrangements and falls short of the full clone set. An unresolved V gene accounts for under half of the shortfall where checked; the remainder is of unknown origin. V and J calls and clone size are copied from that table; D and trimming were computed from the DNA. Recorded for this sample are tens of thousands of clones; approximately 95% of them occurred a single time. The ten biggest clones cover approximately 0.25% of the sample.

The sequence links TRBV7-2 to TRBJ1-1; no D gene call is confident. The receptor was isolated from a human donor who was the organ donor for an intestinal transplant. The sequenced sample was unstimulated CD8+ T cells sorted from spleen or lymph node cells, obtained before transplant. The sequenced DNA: TGTGCCAGCAGCTTAGCGGTGCAGTTCAAGGGAGTCGGTACTGAAGCTTTCTTT. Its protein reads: CASSLAVQFKGVGTEAFF.